This record concerns one T cell receptor beta chain sequence. This clone was picked up one time. Its recognized antigen is unknown. Per-nucleotide qualities are absent, and no much larger clonotype sits a single base away. Each collaborating institution followed its own protocols to collect whole blood in K2EDTA tubes. For TCRbeta analysis, collaborators shipped samples in one of three forms: frozen whole blood, isolated PBMCs, or DNA extracted from either of those sample types. The CDR3, from cysteine to phenylalanine, totals 14 residues. The retained sequence is limited to the CDR3, 42 bases, with the frame set at the first base. As encoded in the germline V gene (reference sequence), CDR1 is SEHNR while CDR2 is FQNEAQ. V trim: 1 base; J trim: 12 bases; unmatched bases: 9. The data derive from a study of blood T cell repertoires in COVID-19 (TCRdb year 2020). For context, the study as a whole: Samples covering the acute and convalescent phases of COVID-19 were provided by collaborators in the United States, Italy and Spain. The material from the prospective study consisted of cDNA or gDNA derived from T cells, B-cell-depleted T cells, or PBMCs. Deeply sampled blood TCRbeta repertoires from subjects exposed to, actively infected with, or recovered from COVID-19 were included in the dataset. The repertoires were released in a freely available public database meant as a resource for research on the immune response to SARS-CoV-2. Samples came from the ongoing ImmuneRACE study (first 160 participants) plus 1,254 subjects from 6 global collaborators. Sample metadata almost always included a de-identified subject ID, COVID-19 status, age in years and sex. HLA class I and class II types, where available, came from metadata supplied by the sample provider rather than from assay-based typing. Study-level results and caveats: Clinical and demographic metadata were provided uncurated, with the amount varying by source and participant.

TCRbeta CDR3 regions were amplified from genomic DNA by means of the immunoSEQ Assay, a bias-controlled multiplex PCR. The published analysis was carried out like this. Within the assay, amplification of reference gene primers was used to estimate how many nucleated cells each sample contained. Sequence reads were collapsed and filtered to measure the absolute abundance of every unique TCRbeta CDR3 rearrangement. Productive Simpson clonality was computed per sample as the square root of Simpson's diversity index over productive rearrangements. Not all clones reach the TCRdb copy of this immuneACCESS table, which keeps in-frame sequences only. Checked studies attribute under half of the gap to unresolved V genes and leave the rest unexplained. V, J and clone size reflect that table, while D and trimming were determined from the DNA. In all, the sample holds about 300,000 clones, and around 88% of those were seen once. Under 2% of the sample rests with the top ten.

The clonotype comes from a woman between 45 and 60 years old with acute or convalescent COVID-19. The chain is assembled from TRBV7-9 and TRBJ1-1; 9 of the junction bases match TRBD1. Material for sequencing was peripheral blood. CDR3 region: CASSLGLQGARTFF. The DNA reads TGTGCCAGCAGCTTAGGGTTACAGGGGGCGAGAACTTTCTTT.